The rows below give T cell receptor beta chains drawn from one sample of a study of blood T cells in healthy people across ages. TCRdb re-analysed the 5' RACE reads in MiXCR, keeping a single row per CDR3 protein. There are some 750,000 distinct CDR3 sequences in the sample; approximately 22% occur only once, and approximately 20% lies in the top ten. The sequenced sample was blood. The receptor set was obtained from a man in his 70s in good health. CDR3s include the opening cysteine and the closing phenylalanine or tryptophan.

V gene	J gene	CDR3 protein
TRBV7-8	TRBJ2-5	CASSLWGSGSETQYF
TRBV6-5	TRBJ2-2	CASSYGGELFF
TRBV28	TRBJ2-5	CASGNSGRGNPPQETQYF
TRBV12-3/TRBV12-4	TRBJ2-5	CASSFGLAGGQQETQYF
TRBV10-2	TRBJ1-2	CASRPGDYGYTF
TRBV20-1	TRBJ1-4	CSEPLSRGEKLFF
TRBV5-1	TRBJ2-7	CASSSLATYEQYF
TRBV14	TRBJ1-2	CASSRLTGDAYGYPF
TRBV4-1	TRBJ2-5	CASSQGSSEETQYF
TRBV12-3/TRBV12-4	TRBJ2-2	CASRSTGTSGRTGELFF
TRBV4-1	TRBJ2-3	CASSQEGLAGRGDTQYF
TRBV2	TRBJ1-2	CASSVLTGGYTF
TRBV12-3/TRBV12-4	TRBJ2-5	CASSRRASYQETQYF
TRBV7-9	TRBJ2-3	CASSLTEGILSTDTQYF
TRBV5-1	TRBJ1-1	CANSLNPGNTEAFF
TRBV14	TRBJ1-4	CASSARQRGPNEKLFF
TRBV15	TRBJ1-2	CATYAYYGYTF
TRBV6-1	NA	CASSLMIGVGDEQFF
TRBV18	TRBJ1-1	CASTKEGDSTEAFF
TRBV12-3/TRBV12-4	TRBJ2-1	CASARFMDNEQFF
TRBV20-1	TRBJ1-1	CSAFHRVGNTEAFF
TRBV5-5	TRBJ1-6	CASSRQPSSYNSPLHF
TRBV5-1	TRBJ1-1	CASRISGRQGTEAFF
TRBV4-1	TRBJ2-3	CASSQERGARDTQYF
TRBV10-2	TRBJ1-2	CASSGSVPANYGYTF
TRBV20-1	TRBJ1-1	CSAPGGQTNTEAFF
TRBV18	TRBJ1-1	CASSPGRDRNTEAFF
TRBV7-2	TRBJ2-5	CASSLRTKQETQYF
TRBV4-1	NA	CASSQEKEGNEQYF
TRBV11-2	TRBJ2-3	CASNRGTSGPSTDTQYF
TRBV5-1	TRBJ2-3	CASSLDGVPSTDTQYF
TRBV12-3/TRBV12-4	TRBJ2-5	CASSLSGGEETQYF
TRBV10-3	TRBJ1-3	CAISDWATDSGNTIYF
TRBV20-1	TRBJ2-1	CSASGRGMYNEQFF
TRBV5-6	TRBJ2-6	CASGRRVFSGANVLTF
TRBV7-9	TRBJ1-5	CASSWGDRDSNQPQHF
TRBV20-1	TRBJ2-1	CSAREQPDEQFF
TRBV5-1	TRBJ2-5	CASSFGLAGRQETQYF
TRBV7-9	TRBJ2-1	CASSLTSRYNEQFF
TRBV12-3/TRBV12-4	TRBJ1-4	CASTSQGGVEKLFF
TRBV6-2/TRBV6-3	TRBJ1-2	CASSPRTLDGYTF
TRBV5-1	TRBJ2-1	CASSQLRGLGSYNEQFF
TRBV19	TRBJ1-1	CASSIVILGATTEAFF
TRBV5-1	TRBJ2-6	CASSAEGYRSGANVLTF
TRBV6-5	TRBJ2-2	CASRSRTGPGELFF